This entry lists 22 T cell receptor beta chains sequenced from one sample in a study of technical replicates of blood from a handful of donors. Profiled with immunoSEQ multiplex PCR; TCRdb holds only in-frame clones, not every one. Here the sample spans about 70,000 clones, 92% being singletons. The material sequenced was T cells isolated from PBMCs. The receptor set was obtained from a human donor in good health.

Written as DNA, the CDR3 is TGTGCCAGCGCTAAGTATAACAATGAGCAGTTCTTC. This sequence encodes CASAKYNNEQFF. This sequence joins TRBV2 and TRBJ2-1; D is undetermined. CDR1 SNHLY and CDR2 FYNNEI come from the germline V gene. Deletions cut 8 bases from V and 5 bases from J, with 10 bases between. The CDR3 has 12 amino acids. Variable domain in full (rest from reference TRBV2 and TRBJ2-1): EPEVTQTPSHQVTQMGQEVILRCVPISNHLYFYWYRQILGQKVEFLVSFYNNEISEKSEIFDDQFSVERPDGSNFTLKIRSTKLEDSAMYFCASAKYNNEQFFGPGTRLTVL.

The chain is built from TRBV6-5 and TRBJ1-1, with TRBD1 as a possible D gene (6 bases). The CDR3 loop spans 12 amino acids. CDR1 is MNHEY and CDR2 is SVGAGI in the germline V gene. Trimming stripped 2 bases from V and 8 bases from J, with 9 bases between. CDR3 coding DNA: TGTGCCAGCAGTTACCGGACAGTAGAAGCTTTCTTT. It is translated as CASSYRTVEAFF.

The chain has TRBV5-1 and TRBJ2-1; the D gene is possibly TRBD1 (5 bases). The ends were cut back, 3 bases at V and 3 bases at J, with 7 bases in the middle. Germline lookup yields CDR1 SGHRS and CDR2 YFSETQ. The length of the CDR3 is 13 residues. The DNA of the CDR3 is TGCGCCAGCAGCTATACAGGCTACAATGAGCAGTTCTTC. It yields the protein CASSYTGYNEQFF.

This clone has just a few counts. This chain connects TRBV28 to TRBJ1-2, with D tentatively TRBD1 (5 bases). V dropped 7 bases and J dropped 8 bases, with 14 bases sitting between them. The CDR3 has 12 residues. Germline V gives CDR1 MDHEN, CDR2 SYDVKM. DNA for the CDR3: TGTGCCAGCACCCAGGACACAAGGGGCTACACCTTC. This sequence encodes CASTQDTRGYTF.

This clone was recorded a few times. The V call is TRBV19, the J call TRBJ2-1; possible D gene TRBD1, 5 bases. CDR1 and CDR2 from the germline V gene are LNHDA and SQIVND (reference sequence). This CDR3 is 14 amino acids long. The V end was cut by 0 bases, the J end by 12 bases, with 15 bases between. CDR3: CASSIDPPGQGQFF. DNA of the CDR3: TGTGCCAGTAGTATAGATCCACCCGGGCAGGGGCAGTTCTTC.

This chain joins TRBV7-3 and TRBJ2-2; D is undetermined. V gave up 4 bases and J gave up 8 bases, with 8 bases separating them. The CDR3 sequence is 12 residues long. In germline, CDR1 is SGHTA, CDR2 FQGTGA. The CDR3 bases are TGTGCCAGCAGCTCCGCGAGGGGGGAGCTGTTTTTT. Amino acid sequence: CASSSARGELFF. The full variable domain, completed using reference TRBV7-3 and TRBJ2-2, is GAGVSQTPSNKVTEKGKYVELRCDPISGHTALYWYRQSLGQGPEFLIYFQGTGAADDSGLPNDRFFAVRPEGSVSTLKIQRTERGDSAVYLCASSSARGELFFGEGSRLTVL.

The CDR3 coding sequence is TGTGCCAGCAGTTACTCTACTGCGATCGGGGAGCAGTTCTTC. Its translation: CASSYSTAIGEQFF. The rearrangement joins TRBV6-5 to TRBJ2-1; no definite D call. In germline, CDR1 is MNHEY, CDR2 SVGAGI. Trimming pared 0 bases from V and 10 bases from J, leaving 13 bases between. The CDR3 length is 14 residues.

This chain connects TRBV18 to TRBJ2-5, with TRBD2 matching over 12 bases. Germline values: CDR1 KGHSH, CDR2 LQKENI. The CDR3 loop spans 16 amino acids. The ends lost 0 bases at V and 6 bases at J; junction bases unmatched: 5. Written as DNA, the CDR3 is TGTGCCAGCTCACCACCGACTAGCGGGAGTACACAGACCCAGTACTTC. Protein sequence: CASSPPTSGSTQTQYF.

The chain joins TRBV25-1 to TRBJ2-1; 12 bases fit TRBD2. Trimming removed 3 bases from V and 13 bases from J; junction bases left unmatched: 10. CDR1 is MGHDK, CDR2 SYGVNS, per germline. The CDR3 is 15 residues long. The CDR3 coding sequence is TGTGCCAGCAGTGATAGACTAGCGGGAGCCCCTGCTCAGTTCTTC. The encoded protein is CASSDRLAGAPAQFF.

The chain uses TRBV28 and TRBJ2-7, with D tentatively TRBD1 (6 bases). From germline, CDR1 is MDHEN and CDR2 SYDVKM. The CDR3 loop spans 15 amino acids. Trimming took 4 bases from V and 2 from J, leaving 15 bases between them. The CDR3 DNA reads as TGTGCCAGCAGTTCCCAGACCGGGACACCCTACGAGCAGTACTTC. Encoded protein: CASSSQTGTPYEQYF. The whole variable domain, filled in from reference TRBV28 and TRBJ2-7, reads DVKVTQSSRYLVKRTGEKVFLECVQDMDHENMFWYRQDPGLGLRLIYFSYDVKMKEKGDIPEGYSVSREKKERFSLILESASTNQTSMYLCASSSQTGTPYEQYFGPGTRLTVT.

The table lists this clone with a count of one. The V gene is TRBV6-4, the J gene TRBJ2-1; D gene unclear. The germline CDR1 and CDR2 sequences are MRHNA and SNTAGT. The CDR3 sequence is 14 residues long. V lost 2 bases, J lost 2 bases, and 7 bases lay in between. The CDR3 here is CASSDRGPYNEQFF. The CDR3 nucleotides are TGTGCCAGCAGTGACCGTGGGCCCTACAATGAGCAGTTCTTC.

The gene calls are TRBV19 and TRBJ2-7; 10 bases are shared with TRBD1. Looked up from germline, CDR1 is LNHDA and CDR2 is SQIVND (reference sequence). The ends lost 5 bases at V and 3 bases at J; junction bases unmatched: 10. The CDR3 consists of 16 residues. The CDR3 loop reads CASSPLTGTGDYEQYF. CDR3 bases: TGTGCCAGTAGTCCTCTTACCGGGACAGGGGACTACGAGCAGTACTTC.

J is TRBJ2-1 and V is TRBV11-2; a weak D match, TRBD1 (7 bases). Between the trimmed V and J ends, which lost 2 bases and 8 bases, there was a span of 19 bases. Germline values: CDR1 SGHAT, CDR2 FQNNGV. The length of the CDR3 is 16 residues. CDR3: CASSLSGGGRSDEQFF. The CDR3, as DNA: TGTGCCAGCAGCTTATCAGGAGGGGGCAGGAGCGATGAGCAGTTCTTC.

This chain connects TRBV9 to TRBJ2-7, with D perhaps matching TRBD2 (7 bases). This CDR3 spans 16 amino acids. The germline V gene encodes CDR1 SGDLS and CDR2 YYNGEE. Trimming took 0 bases from V and 5 from J, leaving 18 bases between them. Here the CDR3 reads CASSVEGLGGAHEQYF. CDR3 coding DNA: TGTGCCAGCAGCGTAGAAGGGCTGGGGGGGGCGCACGAGCAGTACTTC. Drawing the rest from reference TRBV9 and TRBJ2-7, the complete variable domain is DSGVTQTPKHLITATGQRVTLRCSPRSGDLSVYWYQQSLDQGLQFLIQYYNGEERAKGNILERFSAQQFPDLHSELNLSSLELGDSALYFCASSVEGLGGAHEQYFGPGTRLTVT.

V usage is TRBV27 and J usage is TRBJ1-2; D gene ambiguous. This CDR3 is built from 12 residues. V was clipped by 6 bases and J by 3 bases, with 8 bases between them. CDR1 is MNHEY and CDR2 is SMNVEV in the germline V gene (reference sequence). The CDR3 reads CASRLGHYGYTF. CDR3 bases: TGTGCCAGCAGACTTGGGCACTATGGCTACACCTTC.

The chain is built from TRBV27 and TRBJ2-3, with 11 bases aligning to TRBD2. Germline CDR1 MNHEY, CDR2 SMNVEV (reference sequence). The V and J ends lost 5 bases and 9 bases, in that order; junction bases with no gene match: 13. CDR3 length: 16 residues. CDR3: CASSPIAGGPIGTQYF. The CDR3 DNA reads as TGTGCCAGCAGTCCCATAGCGGGAGGGCCTATTGGGACGCAGTATTTT.

This clone was counted a single time. The genes are TRBV28 and TRBJ2-1; maybe TRBD1 (6 bases). Germline values: CDR1 MDHEN, CDR2 SYDVKM. Trimming pared 9 bases from V and 3 bases from J, leaving 15 bases between. There are 14 residues in the CDR3. CDR3 sequence reads: CASLPGQLYNEQFF. Here the CDR3 DNA reads TGTGCCAGTCTCCCGGGACAACTCTACAATGAGCAGTTCTTC.

The rearrangement joins TRBV28 to TRBJ1-1; a possible D gene is TRBD1 (5 bases). The CDR3 spans 14 residues. CDR1 is MDHEN, CDR2 SYDVKM, per germline. V was cut by 7 bases and J by 2 bases, with 14 bases left in between. CDR3 in amino acids: CASNGLGRNTEAFF. DNA of the CDR3: TGTGCCAGCAACGGGTTGGGGCGCAACACTGAAGCTTTCTTT.

The chain is built from TRBV19 and TRBJ2-3; 7 bases map to TRBD2. Germline V gives CDR1 LNHDA, CDR2 SQIVND (reference sequence). CDR3 length: 10 residues. V trimming: 10 bases; J trimming: 11 bases; junction bases outside the gene matches: 6. The CDR3 bases are TGTGCCACCGGACTAGACCTGCAGTATTTT. Protein: CATGLDLQYF.

The chain carries TRBV9 and TRBJ2-2; D remains unclear. Germline V lookup: CDR1 SGDLS, CDR2 YYNGEE. V shed 4 bases and J shed 5 bases, with 12 bases lying between them. CDR3 length equals 14 residues. The CDR3 spells CASSPQSRTGELFF. The CDR3 bases are TGTGCCAGCAGCCCCCAATCCAGAACCGGGGAGCTGTTTTTT.

The rearrangement uses TRBV29-1 and TRBJ1-1; maybe TRBD1 (5 bases). This CDR3 has 13 residues. In germline, CDR1 is SQVTM, CDR2 ANQGSEA. V lost 7 bases to trimming and J lost 4 bases, with 16 bases between them. The CDR3 spells CSDGGVLSTEAFF. Here the CDR3 DNA reads TGCAGCGACGGGGGGGTCTTGAGCACTGAAGCTTTCTTT.

V is TRBV28 and J is TRBJ1-1; TRBD1 agrees at 10 bases. CDR1 and CDR2 (germline): MDHEN, SYDVKM. V gave up 5 bases and J gave up 0 bases; unmatched junction bases: 12. The CDR3 contains 18 residues. For the CDR3, the DNA is TGTGCCAGCAGTATAATATTGACAGGGGGCTTCATGAACACTGAAGCTTTCTTT. Amino acids: CASSIILTGGFMNTEAFF.